This T cell receptor beta chain was identified in a study of technical replicates of blood from a few donors. TCRdb's copy holds only in-frame clones and misses some; the assay was immunoSEQ multiplex PCR. The data contain over 80,000 clones, 90% to 97% of them singletons. Germline V gene lookup returns CDR1 ENHRY and CDR2 SYGVKD. V shed 3 bases and J shed 6 bases, with 11 bases lying between them. CDR3 length equals 13 residues. The sequencing sample was made of T cells isolated from PBMCs. This sequence was found in a human donor in good health. V and J are TRBV10-3 and TRBJ1-2, with a tentative D call TRBD1 (6 bases). Written as DNA, the CDR3 is TGTGCCATCAGTGACAGGGGAGAGGATGGCTACACCTTC. Protein sequence: CAISDRGEDGYTF.